The rows below give T cell receptor beta chains drawn from one sample of a study of T cell responses to AZD1222 COVID-19 vaccine. Assay used: immunoSEQ multiplex PCR; TCRdb lists only in-frame clones, some missing. Counted here are 15,000 to 18,000 clones, 88% occurring once; the ten biggest clones make up 2.9%. The material was peripheral blood, obtained 28 days after the second AZD1222 dose. All receptors derive from an adult who received the AZD1222 COVID-19 vaccine. CDR3s include the opening cysteine and the closing phenylalanine or tryptophan. The D gene is left open where the match is weak. For some rows the clone size is stated as once, few or many, or as a class when expanded; others skip it.

.	TRBV5-4	.	TRBJ2-2	CASMAVGDGELFF	TGTGCCAGTATGGCAGTGGGTGACGGGGAGCTGTTTTTT
.	TRBV6-2/TRBV6-3	.	TRBJ1-5	CASSDRSNQPQHF	TGTGCCAGCAGTGACAGGAGCAATCAGCCCCAGCATTTT
.	TRBV25-1	.	TRBJ1-1	CATWTDLNTEAFF	TGTGCCACCTGGACGGACCTGAACACTGAAGCTTTCTTT
.	TRBV12-5	.	TRBJ1-2	CASGPSEGRVLGGYTF	TGTGCTAGTGGCCCCAGTGAGGGAAGAGTGTTGGGCGGCTACACCTTC
TRBD1	TRBV27	.	TRBJ1-4	CASSSGVRDRGEKLFF	TGTGCCAGCAGTTCAGGGGTCCGGGACAGGGGGGAAAAACTGTTTTTT
.	TRBV7-2	.	TRBJ1-5	CASSHINQPQHF	TGTGCCAGCAGCCACATCAATCAGCCCCAGCATTTT
TRBD1	TRBV27	.	TRBJ1-1	CASRDRADTEAFF	TGTGCCAGCAGGGACAGGGCGGACACTGAAGCTTTCTTT
TRBD1	TRBV18	.	TRBJ1-5	CASSPGGGNQPQHF	TGTGCCAGCTCTCCAGGGGGGGGCAATCAGCCCCAGCATTTT
.	TRBV7-9	.	TRBJ2-5	CASSLAGSETQYF	TGTGCCAGCAGCTTAGCAGGGTCGGAGACCCAGTACTTC
TRBD1	TRBV28	.	TRBJ1-2	CASSSGDRDYGYTF	TGTGCCAGCAGTTCCGGAGACAGGGACTATGGCTACACCTTC
.	TRBV11-2	.	TRBJ2-7	CASSSSYSGRSYEQYF	TGTGCCAGCAGCTCAAGCTACAGTGGCCGATCCTACGAGCAGTACTTC
.	TRBV9	.	TRBJ2-7	CATLRGEQYF	TGTGCCACCCTCCGGGGGGAGCAGTACTTC
TRBD2	TRBV28	.	TRBJ2-5	CASSHYTGLAGQETQYF	TGTGCCAGCAGCCACTATACGGGACTAGCGGGACAAGAGACCCAGTACTTC
TRBD1	TRBV5-1	.	TRBJ1-4	CASSIGTGGHEKLFF	TGCGCCAGCAGCATAGGGACAGGAGGGCATGAAAAACTGTTTTTT
.	TRBV11-2	few	TRBJ1-6	CASSLAWGQDSPLHF	TGTGCCAGCAGCTTAGCCTGGGGGCAAGATTCACCCCTCCACTTT
TRBD1	TRBV30	.	TRBJ1-3	CAFDREVGNTIYF	TGTGCCTTTGACAGGGAGGTCGGAAACACCATATATTTT
.	TRBV28	.	TRBJ1-5	CASSRINQPQHF	TGTGCCAGCAGCCGTATCAATCAGCCCCAGCATTTT
.	TRBV10-3	.	TRBJ1-2	CAIREDTPGGYTF	TGTGCCATCAGGGAGGACACCCCCGGGGGCTACACCTTC
TRBD1	TRBV5-1	.	TRBJ2-5	CASSLAHRDRGPQETQYF	TGCGCCAGCAGCTTGGCCCACCGGGACAGGGGACCCCAAGAGACCCAGTACTTC
TRBD1	TRBV7-2	.	TRBJ1-4	CASSTWAGQGEKLFF	TGTGCCAGCAGCACCTGGGCCGGACAGGGTGAAAAACTGTTTTTT
.	TRBV6-6	.	TRBJ2-7	CASRKQGLGPYEQYF	TGTGCCAGCAGAAAACAGGGTTTGGGGCCCTACGAGCAGTACTTC
.	TRBV6-6	.	TRBJ2-2	CASSPYPLADGTGELFF	TGTGCCAGCAGTCCCTACCCTTTGGCAGACGGCACCGGGGAGCTGTTTTTT
TRBD1	TRBV29-1	.	TRBJ2-7	CSSQGTGTNEQYF	TGCAGCTCCCAGGGGACAGGGACCAACGAGCAGTACTTC
.	TRBV20-1	once	TRBJ2-1	CSAHSNNEQFF	TGCAGTGCCCATTCTAACAATGAGCAGTTCTTC
TRBD1	TRBV18	.	TRBJ1-5	CASSPFGQGNQPQHF	TGTGCCAGCTCACCCTTCGGACAGGGTAATCAGCCCCAGCATTTT
TRBD2	TRBV30	.	TRBJ2-1	CAWGLGWDNEQFF	TGTGCCTGGGGACTAGGATGGGACAATGAGCAGTTCTTC
TRBD1	TRBV7-9	.	TRBJ1-2	CASSFRTQGATNYGYTF	TGTGCCAGCAGCTTTAGAACACAGGGGGCTACTAACTATGGCTACACCTTC
.	TRBV6-5	.	TRBJ1-4	CASSDRGVEEKLFF	TGTGCCAGCAGCGACCGGGGTGTGGAGGAAAAACTGTTTTTT
.	TRBV19	.	TRBJ1-2	CASSIHTDSGKVGYTF	TGTGCCAGTAGTATCCACACGGACAGCGGGAAGGTTGGCTACACCTTC
.	TRBV28	.	TRBJ1-4	CASSLHEKLFF	TGTGCCAGCAGTCTCCATGAAAAACTGTTTTTT
.	TRBV21-1	.	TRBJ1-2	CASSPIRGAVYGYTF	TGTGCCAGCAGCCCCATCCGGGGGGCGGTTTATGGCTACACCTTC
.	TRBV4-3	.	TRBJ1-3	CASMAGGSGNTIYF	TGCGCCAGCATGGCCGGGGGGTCTGGAAACACCATATATTTT
.	TRBV5-1	.	TRBJ2-3	CASSPPLEGTDTQYF	TGCGCCAGCAGCCCGCCCCTTGAGGGCACAGATACGCAGTATTTT
TRBD1	TRBV19	.	TRBJ1-5	CATRGVNQPQHF	TGTGCCACCAGGGGGGTAAATCAGCCCCAGCATTTT
TRBD2	TRBV7-3	once	TRBJ2-7	CASSQGPTSGGPYEQYF	TGTGCCAGCAGCCAGGGGCCGACTAGCGGGGGACCCTACGAGCAGTACTTC
.	TRBV7-2	.	TRBJ2-5	CASSLVPTTETQYF	TGTGCCAGCAGCTTAGTCCCCACGACAGAGACCCAGTACTTC
.	TRBV2	.	TRBJ2-5	CASSEGGPTQETQYF	TGTGCCAGCAGTGAGGGGGGACCTACGCAAGAGACCCAGTACTTC
.	TRBV6-1	.	TRBJ1-4	CASSEAVGASNEKLFF	TGTGCCAGCAGTGAAGCGGTAGGGGCGAGTAATGAAAAACTGTTTTTT
.	TRBV6-1	.	TRBJ2-7	CASSETSRNEQYF	TGTGCCAGCAGTGAAACTAGCAGAAACGAGCAGTACTTC
.	TRBV29-1	.	TRBJ2-5	CSVEVVPKETQYF	TGCAGCGTTGAAGTTGTCCCCAAAGAGACCCAGTACTTC
TRBD1	TRBV6-4	.	TRBJ1-1	CASRPGQSNTEAFF	TGTGCCAGCAGGCCGGGACAGAGTAACACTGAAGCTTTCTTT
TRBD2	TRBV11-2	.	TRBJ2-5	CASSFGTSVETQYF	TGTGCCAGCAGCTTCGGGACTAGCGTAGAGACCCAGTACTTC
TRBD1	TRBV7-2	.	TRBJ1-2	CASNTDRSIYGYTF	TGTGCCAGCAACACGGACAGGAGCATTTATGGCTACACCTTC
.	TRBV30	once	TRBJ2-3	CAWTWGPDTQYF	TGTGCCTGGACCTGGGGGCCGGATACGCAGTATTTT
TRBD2	TRBV4-2	.	TRBJ2-3	CASSLAGTSSTDTQYF	TGTGCCAGCAGCCTTGCCGGGACTAGCAGCACAGATACGCAGTATTTT